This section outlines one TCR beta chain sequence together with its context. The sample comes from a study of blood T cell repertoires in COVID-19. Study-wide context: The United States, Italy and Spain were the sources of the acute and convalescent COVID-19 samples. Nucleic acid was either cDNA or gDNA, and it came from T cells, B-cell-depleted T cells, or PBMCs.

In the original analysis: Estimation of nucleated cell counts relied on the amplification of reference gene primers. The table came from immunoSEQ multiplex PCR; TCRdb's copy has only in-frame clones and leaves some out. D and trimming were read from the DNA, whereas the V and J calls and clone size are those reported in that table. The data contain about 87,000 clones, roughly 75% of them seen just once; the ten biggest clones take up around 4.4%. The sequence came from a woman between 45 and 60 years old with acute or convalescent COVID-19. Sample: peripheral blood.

CDR3 coding DNA: TGTGCCAGCAGCCAAGATAACCCCGACATAATGAACACTGAAGCTTTCTTT. It encodes CASSQDNPDIMNTEAFF. V and J are TRBV4-2 and TRBJ1-1; D gene unclear. V was shortened by 0 bases and J by 0 bases, with 14 bases between the two germline ends. The CDR3 covers 17 residues. CDR1 and CDR2 (germline): LGHNA, YNFKEQ.